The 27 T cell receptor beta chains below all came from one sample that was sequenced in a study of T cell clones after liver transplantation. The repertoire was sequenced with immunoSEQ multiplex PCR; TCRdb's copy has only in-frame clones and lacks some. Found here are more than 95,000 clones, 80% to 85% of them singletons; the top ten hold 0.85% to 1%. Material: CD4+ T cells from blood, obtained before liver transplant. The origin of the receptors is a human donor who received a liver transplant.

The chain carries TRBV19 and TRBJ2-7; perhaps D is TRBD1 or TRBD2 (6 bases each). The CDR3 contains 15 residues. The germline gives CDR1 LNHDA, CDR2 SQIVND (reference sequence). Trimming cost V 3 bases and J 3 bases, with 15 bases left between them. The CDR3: CASSIIADSLYEQYF. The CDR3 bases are TGTGCCAGTAGTATCATAGCGGACAGCCTCTACGAGCAGTACTTC.

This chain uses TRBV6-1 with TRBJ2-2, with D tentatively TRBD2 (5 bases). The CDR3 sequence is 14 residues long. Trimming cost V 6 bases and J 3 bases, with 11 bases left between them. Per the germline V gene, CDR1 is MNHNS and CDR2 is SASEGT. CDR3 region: CASRRVRDTGELFF. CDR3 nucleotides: TGTGCCAGCAGGAGGGTGAGAGACACCGGGGAGCTGTTTTTT.

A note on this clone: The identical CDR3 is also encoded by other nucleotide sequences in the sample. CDR3 DNA: TGTGCCAGCAGCTGGGGACAGTCTAATGAAAAACTGTTTTTT. Translated: CASSWGQSNEKLFF. The chain uses TRBV5-6 and TRBJ1-4; 7 bases match TRBD1. Losses at the gene ends were 3 bases for V and 3 bases for J; bases not matched to a gene: 2. Looked up from germline, CDR1 is SGHDT and CDR2 is YYEEEE. The CDR3 has 14 amino acids.

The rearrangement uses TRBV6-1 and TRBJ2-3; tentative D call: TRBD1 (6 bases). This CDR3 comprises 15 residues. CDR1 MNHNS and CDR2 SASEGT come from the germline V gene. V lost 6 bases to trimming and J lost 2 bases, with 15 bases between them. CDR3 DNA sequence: TGTGCCAGCAGAGGAATAACAGGGCCCACAGATACGCAGTATTTT. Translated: CASRGITGPTDTQYF.

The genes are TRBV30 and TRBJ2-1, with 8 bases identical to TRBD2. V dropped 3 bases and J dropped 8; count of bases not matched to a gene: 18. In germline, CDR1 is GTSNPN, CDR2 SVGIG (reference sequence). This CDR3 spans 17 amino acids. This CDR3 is CAWRGLGVSGRRDEQFF. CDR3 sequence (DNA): TGTGCCTGGAGAGGATTAGGGGTGAGCGGGAGAAGAGATGAGCAGTTCTTC.

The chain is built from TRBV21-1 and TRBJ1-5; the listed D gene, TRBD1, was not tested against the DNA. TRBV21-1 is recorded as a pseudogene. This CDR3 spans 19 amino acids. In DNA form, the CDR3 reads TGTGCCAGCAGCTACCGGGACAGTTCGACTCCCGATAGCAATCAGCCCCAGCATTTT. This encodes CASSYRDSSTPDSNQPQHF.

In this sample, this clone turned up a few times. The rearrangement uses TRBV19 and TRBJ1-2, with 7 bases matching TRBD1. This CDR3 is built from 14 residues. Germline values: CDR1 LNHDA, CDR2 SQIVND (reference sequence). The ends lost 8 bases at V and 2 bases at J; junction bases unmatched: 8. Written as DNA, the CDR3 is TGTGCCAGTCAGGGGGACGGATTAAACTATGGCTACACCTTC. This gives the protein CASQGDGLNYGYTF. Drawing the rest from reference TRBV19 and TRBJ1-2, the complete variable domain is DGGITQSPKYLFRKEGQNVTLSCEQNLNHDAMYWYRQDPGQGLRLIYYSQIVNDFQKGDIAEGYSVSREKKESFPLTVTSAQKNPTAFYLCASQGDGLNYGYTFGSGTRLTVV.

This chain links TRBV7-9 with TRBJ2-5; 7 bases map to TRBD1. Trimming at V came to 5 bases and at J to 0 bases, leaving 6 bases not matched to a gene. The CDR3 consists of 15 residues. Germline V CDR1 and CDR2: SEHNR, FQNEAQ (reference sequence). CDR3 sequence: CASSRGDSYQETQYF. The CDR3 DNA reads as TGTGCCAGCAGCAGAGGGGACAGTTACCAAGAGACCCAGTACTTC.

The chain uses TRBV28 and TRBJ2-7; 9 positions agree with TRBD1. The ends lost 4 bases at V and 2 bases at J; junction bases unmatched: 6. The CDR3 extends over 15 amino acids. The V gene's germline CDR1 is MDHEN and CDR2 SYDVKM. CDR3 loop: CASSSSGTGPYEQYF. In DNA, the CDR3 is TGTGCCAGCAGTTCCTCCGGGACAGGGCCCTACGAGCAGTACTTC.

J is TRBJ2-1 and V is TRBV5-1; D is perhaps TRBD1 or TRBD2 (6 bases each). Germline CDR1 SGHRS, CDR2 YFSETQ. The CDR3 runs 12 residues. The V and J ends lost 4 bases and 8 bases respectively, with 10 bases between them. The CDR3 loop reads CASSGGGYEQFF. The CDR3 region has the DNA TGCGCCAGCAGCGGAGGGGGTTATGAGCAGTTCTTC.

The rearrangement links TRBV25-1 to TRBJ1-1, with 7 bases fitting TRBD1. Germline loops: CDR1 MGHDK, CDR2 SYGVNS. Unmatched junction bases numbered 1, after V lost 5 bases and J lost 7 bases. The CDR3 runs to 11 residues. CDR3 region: CASSRQGEAFF. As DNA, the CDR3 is TGTGCCAGCAGTAGACAGGGTGAAGCTTTCTTT.

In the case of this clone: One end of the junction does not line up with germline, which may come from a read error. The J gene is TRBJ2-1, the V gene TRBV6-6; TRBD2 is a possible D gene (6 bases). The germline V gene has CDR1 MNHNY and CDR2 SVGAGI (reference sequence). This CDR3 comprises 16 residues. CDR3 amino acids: CASTYGGNPEGNEQFF. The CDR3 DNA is TGTGCCAGCACTTACGGCGGGAACCCGGAGGGCAATGAGCAGTTCTTC.

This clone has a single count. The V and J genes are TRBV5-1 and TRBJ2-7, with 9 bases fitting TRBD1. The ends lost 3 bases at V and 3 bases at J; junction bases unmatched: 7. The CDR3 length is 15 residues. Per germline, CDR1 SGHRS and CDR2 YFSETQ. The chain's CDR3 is CASSSPGQGRYEQYF. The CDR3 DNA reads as TGCGCCAGCAGCTCTCCGGGACAGGGACGCTACGAGCAGTACTTC.

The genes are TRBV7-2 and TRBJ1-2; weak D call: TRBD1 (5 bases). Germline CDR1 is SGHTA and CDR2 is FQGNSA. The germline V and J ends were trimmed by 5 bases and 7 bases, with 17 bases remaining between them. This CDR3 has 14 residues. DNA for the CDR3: TGTGCCAGCAGCCCCCCGGGGGGAGGACGTGGCTACACCTTC. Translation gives CASSPPGGGRGYTF.

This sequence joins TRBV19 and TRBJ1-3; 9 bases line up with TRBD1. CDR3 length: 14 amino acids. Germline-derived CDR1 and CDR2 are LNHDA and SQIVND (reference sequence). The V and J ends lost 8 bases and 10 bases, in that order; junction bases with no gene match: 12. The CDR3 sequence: CASHYGTGLFTIYF. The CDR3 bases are TGTGCCAGTCATTATGGGACAGGGTTATTTACCATATATTTT.

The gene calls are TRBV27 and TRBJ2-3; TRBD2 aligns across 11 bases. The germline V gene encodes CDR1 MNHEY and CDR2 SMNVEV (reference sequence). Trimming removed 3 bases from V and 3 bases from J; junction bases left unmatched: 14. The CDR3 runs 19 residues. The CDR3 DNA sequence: TGTGCCAGCAGTTTCCTCGGGGGATTAGCGGGAGGGGAGACAGATACGCAGTATTTT. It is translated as CASSFLGGLAGGETDTQYF.

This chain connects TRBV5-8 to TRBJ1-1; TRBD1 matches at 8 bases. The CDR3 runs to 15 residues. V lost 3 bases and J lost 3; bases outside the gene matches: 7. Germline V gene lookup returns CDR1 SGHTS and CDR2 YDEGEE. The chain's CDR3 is CASSSWYRGDTEAFF. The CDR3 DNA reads TGTGCCAGCAGCTCCTGGTACAGGGGGGACACTGAAGCTTTCTTT.

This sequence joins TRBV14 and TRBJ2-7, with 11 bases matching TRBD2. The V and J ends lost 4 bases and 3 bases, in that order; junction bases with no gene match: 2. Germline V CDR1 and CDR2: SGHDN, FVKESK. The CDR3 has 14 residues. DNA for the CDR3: TGTGCCAGCAGCCTGACTAGCGGGGTCTACGAGCAGTACTTC. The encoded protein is CASSLTSGVYEQYF.

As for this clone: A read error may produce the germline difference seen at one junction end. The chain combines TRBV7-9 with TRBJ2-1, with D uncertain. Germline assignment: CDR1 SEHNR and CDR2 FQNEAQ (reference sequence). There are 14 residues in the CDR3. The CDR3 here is CASSTQTRAFRSLF. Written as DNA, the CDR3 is TGTGCCAGCAGCACCCAAACACGGGCTTTCCGGTCCCTCTTC. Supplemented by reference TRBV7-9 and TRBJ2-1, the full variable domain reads DTGVSQNPRHKITKRGQNVTFRCDPISEHNRLYWYRQTLGQGPEFLTYFQNEAQLEKSRLLSDRFSAERPKGSFSTLEIQRTEQGDSAMYLCASSTQTRAFRSLFGPGTRLTVL.

CDR3 sequence: CASSRQGQTNYGYTF. CDR3 in DNA: TGTGCCAGCAGCCGACAGGGCCAGACCAACTATGGCTACACCTTC. The V and J genes are TRBV2 and TRBJ1-2; 7 bases match TRBD1. Germline V gene sequence: CDR1 SNHLY, CDR2 FYNNEI. Trimming took 6 bases from V and 2 from J; bases not matched to a gene: 9. There are 15 residues in the CDR3.

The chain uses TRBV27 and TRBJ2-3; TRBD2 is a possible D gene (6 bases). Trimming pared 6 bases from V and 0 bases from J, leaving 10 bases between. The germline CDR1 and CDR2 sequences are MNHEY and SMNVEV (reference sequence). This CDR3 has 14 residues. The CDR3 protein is CASRFRGSTDTQYF. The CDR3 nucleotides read TGTGCCAGCAGGTTCCGGGGGAGCACAGATACGCAGTATTTT.

The CDR3 region is CASSVDQWETQYF. The CDR3 nucleotides read TGTGCCAGCAGCGTAGATCAGTGGGAGACCCAGTACTTC. The chain couples TRBV9 to TRBJ2-5; D not certain. The germline CDR1 and CDR2 sequences are SGDLS and YYNGEE. The CDR3 totals 13 residues. V was trimmed by 0 bases and J by 5 bases, leaving 8 bases between them.

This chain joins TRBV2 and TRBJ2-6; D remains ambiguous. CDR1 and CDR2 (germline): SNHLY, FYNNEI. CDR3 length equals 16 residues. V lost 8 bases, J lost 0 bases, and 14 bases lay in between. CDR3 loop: CASCQTDRSGANVLTF. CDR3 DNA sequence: TGTGCCAGCTGCCAGACGGACCGCTCTGGGGCCAACGTCCTGACTTTC. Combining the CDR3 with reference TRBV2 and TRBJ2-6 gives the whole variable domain EPEVTQTPSHQVTQMGQEVILRCVPISNHLYFYWYRQILGQKVEFLVSFYNNEISEKSEIFDDQFSVERPDGSNFTLKIRSTKLEDSAMYFCASCQTDRSGANVLTFGAGSRLTVL.

The CDR3 is CAISGTANTEAFF. Here the CDR3 DNA reads TGTGCCATTTCCGGGACGGCGAACACTGAAGCTTTCTTT. The rearrangement joins TRBV10-3 to TRBJ1-1; a weak D match, TRBD1 (5 bases). The CDR3 is 13 residues long. Deletions cut 9 bases from V and 1 base from J, with 12 bases between. The germline gives CDR1 ENHRY, CDR2 SYGVKD.

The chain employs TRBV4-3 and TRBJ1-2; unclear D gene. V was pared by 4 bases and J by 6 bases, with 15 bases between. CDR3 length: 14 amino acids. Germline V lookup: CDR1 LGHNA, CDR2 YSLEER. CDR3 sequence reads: CASSPGSRGDGYTF. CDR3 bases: TGCGCCAGCAGCCCAGGATCGAGAGGAGATGGCTACACCTTC.

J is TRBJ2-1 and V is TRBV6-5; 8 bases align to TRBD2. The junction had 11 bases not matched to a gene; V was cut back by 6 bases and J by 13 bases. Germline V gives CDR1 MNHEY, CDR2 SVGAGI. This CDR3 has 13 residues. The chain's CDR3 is CASRIHPTSVQFF. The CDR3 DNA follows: TGTGCCAGCAGGATTCATCCGACTAGCGTTCAGTTCTTC.

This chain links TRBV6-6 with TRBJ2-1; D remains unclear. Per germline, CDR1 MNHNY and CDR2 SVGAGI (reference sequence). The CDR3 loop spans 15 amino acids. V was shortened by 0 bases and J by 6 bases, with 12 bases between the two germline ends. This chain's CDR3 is CASSYSRFSINEQFF. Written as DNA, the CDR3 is TGTGCCAGCAGTTACTCGCGGTTTTCTATCAATGAGCAGTTCTTC.